This T cell receptor beta chain was sequenced for a study of CD8+ T cells in alopecia areata. Study background: The approximately 6-11-week-old female C3H/HeJ mice were given skin taken from roughly 6-13-month-old C3H/HeJ graft donors that had spontaneous alopecia.

This clone was counted many times. Its cognate antigen is unknown. Mouse gene names apply. The sequence runs out 4 residues before the end of the CDR3; the remainder is reconstructed from the germline J gene. V lost 3 bases to trimming and J lost 3 bases; unmatched junction nucleotides: 2. Germline V lookup: CDR1 MSHET, CDR2 SYDVDS. The CDR3 has 14 residues. Extracted RNA was reverse transcribed, and the resulting cDNA served as sequencing template. TCRdb's table, derived via immunoSEQ multiplex PCR, lists solely in-frame clones and lacks some. This repertoire holds 2,000 or so clones, and none appear only once. Indicated time point: mouse skin 6 weeks after grafting, around onset of hair loss. Biopsy of recipient mouse skin occurred at grafting and 3 and 6 weeks later. The study, taken as a whole, reports: TCR sharing across patients was less clear than in mice, possibly HLA-related.

V usage is TRBV29 and J usage is TRBJ2-1, with TRBD2 matching 7 bases. The receptor was derived from a C3H/HeJ mouse with alopecia areata. These mice share the MHC haplotype H2-k. The material sequenced was skin, taken at week 6. The chain's CDR3 is CASSLLGVYAEQFF. The CDR3 bases that were read are TGTGCTAGCAGTTTGCTGGGGGTCTATGCT.